This T cell receptor beta chain was documented in a study of cytomegalovirus exposure and HLA in healthy donors. Study-wide context: From roughly 180 million T cells, an earlier analysis saw roughly 120 million unique TCR beta sequences.

Regarding this clone: Its specificity is not known.

Amplification used 60 Vbeta primers and 13 Jbeta primers. Data came from immunoSEQ multiplex PCR; TCRdb stores just in-frame clones and leaves some out. The sample records approximately 150,000 clones, more than 65% being singletons. Broader study findings: Analyses of presence/absence relied on an assumption of roughly uniform sequencing depth across donors.

What was sequenced was PBMCs. The sequence derives from a middle-aged man in good health and CMV-seropositive.

CDR3 bases: TGTGCCATCAGTGTAGCGGGAGAATCCTACAATGAGCAGTTCTTC. It translates to CAISVAGESYNEQFF. The rearrangement joins TRBV10-3 to TRBJ2-1; 9 bases agree with TRBD2. The CDR3 is made up of 15 amino acids. The V gene's germline CDR1 is ENHRY and CDR2 SYGVKD. J gave up 1 base and V 4 bases, and 2 bases lay outside the gene matches.